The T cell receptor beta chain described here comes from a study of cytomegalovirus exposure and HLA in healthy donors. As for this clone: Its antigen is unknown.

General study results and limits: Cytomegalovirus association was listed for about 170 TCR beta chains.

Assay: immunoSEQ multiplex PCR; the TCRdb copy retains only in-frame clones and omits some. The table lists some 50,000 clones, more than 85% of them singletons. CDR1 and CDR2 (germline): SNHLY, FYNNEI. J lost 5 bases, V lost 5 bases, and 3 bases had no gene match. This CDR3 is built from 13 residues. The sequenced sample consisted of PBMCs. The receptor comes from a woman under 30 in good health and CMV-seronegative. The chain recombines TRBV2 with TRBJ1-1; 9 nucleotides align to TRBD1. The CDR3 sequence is CASSRQGETEAFF. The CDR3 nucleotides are TGTGCCAGCAGTCGACAGGGGGAGACTGAAGCTTTCTTT.